This entry features one TCR beta chain sequence. This clone was counted at least ten times. The clone's antigen remains unknown. Base qualities are not at hand, and no much larger clone is one base apart. Before undergoing thyroid surgery, none of the patients had been given any kind of treatment. Patient clinical samples collected from about 2011 to 2018 were retrospectively analysed using T-cell receptor beta sequencing. This record comes from a study of metastatic and nonmetastatic thyroid tumors (dated by TCRdb to 2018 to 2020). As for the study more broadly: Repertoires from peripheral blood and from tumor or nodule tissue samples of malignant and benign thyroid patients were compared. General conclusions and limits of the study: In both blood and tumor samples, malignant tumors were reported to have significantly higher TCR beta diversity than benign nodules.

V lost 3 bases and J lost 3 bases; the stretch between them is 20 bases long. CDR1 SGHVS and CDR2 FNYEAQ were looked up in the germline V gene. Spanning cysteine to phenylalanine, the CDR3 consists of 17 amino acids. Only CDR3 DNA remains: 51 bases, in frame from the first base. Library preparation used PCR. The listed sequencing device is Illumina HiSeq 4000. The TCR beta-chain CDR3 region of each patient was profiled by high-throughput sequencing. On the authors' methods: CDR3 differences across clinicopathological groups were used to build a classifier for discriminating distant-metastatic papillary thyroid cancer patients. The Shannon index was used to measure repertoire diversity, and the Morisita-Horn index was used to measure how similar tumor and blood repertoires were. TCRdb reran the public reads through fastp at Q25 and MiXCR, keeping productive beta chains. The V and J calls shown here were made by TCRdb, not taken from the authors' results. The sample table lists tens of thousands of clones, roughly 4.1% of them with a count of one. 20% to 25% of the sample is in the top ten clones.

Sequencing input: blood. The rearranged chain carries TRBV7-6 and TRBJ2-5; a weak D assignment points to TRBD2 (6 bases agree). The receptor was derived from a female donor with papillary thyroid cancer or a benign thyroid nodule (not recorded which). Some clones in this sample may be carry-over from other donors' samples. DNA sequence: TGTGCCAGCAGCTTCTTTCGGCGGGATAGGGCAAAAGAGACCCAGTACTTC. This is translated as CASSFFRRDRAKETQYF.